This entry lists 15 T cell receptor beta chains sequenced from one sample in a study of cytomegalovirus exposure and HLA in healthy donors. PCR amplification relied on 60 Vbeta primers (plus 13 Jbeta primers). Using immunoSEQ multiplex PCR, the repertoire was profiled, and TCRdb retains in-frame clones only, with some absent. The repertoire holds approximately 120,000 clones, with over 65% as singletons. Sequenced sample: PBMCs. The origin of the receptors is a man aged 45-65 years in good health and CMV-seronegative.

Only one count was recorded for this clone. This chain links TRBV11-2 with TRBJ2-5, with 9 bases that match TRBD2. V trimming: 5 bases; J trimming: 2 bases; junction bases outside the gene matches: 6. The CDR3 spans 15 residues. Germline V lookup: CDR1 SGHAT, CDR2 FQNNGV. The CDR3: CASSLFSGSQETQYF. The CDR3 coding sequence is TGTGCCAGCAGCCTCTTTAGCGGGAGTCAAGAGACCCAGTACTTC.

This clone came up a few times. The gene calls are TRBV11-1 and TRBJ2-7; possible D gene TRBD2, 6 bases. Per the germline V gene, CDR1 is SGHAT and CDR2 is FQDESV (reference sequence). The CDR3 loop spans 16 amino acids. The germline V and J ends were trimmed by 1 base and 3 bases, with 16 bases remaining between them. CDR3 DNA sequence: TGTGCCAGCAGCTTAGTCGGGACTGCAACAGACTACGAGCAGTACTTC. Protein: CASSLVGTATDYEQYF.

V gene TRBV23-1 combines with J gene TRBJ2-2; 11 bases fit TRBD1. TRBV23-1 is labeled an ORF, and its function is uncertain. This CDR3 spans 16 amino acids. V lost 2 bases to trimming and J lost 9 bases; unmatched junction nucleotides: 8. The CDR3 here is CASSQVRDRGIRELFF. Here the CDR3 DNA reads TGCGCCAGCAGTCAAGTCCGGGACAGGGGGATACGGGAGCTGTTTTTT.

The genes are TRBV28 and TRBJ2-1, with a possible D match to TRBD1 (6 bases). CDR3 length equals 15 residues. Trimming took 7 bases from V and 1 from J, leaving 14 bases between them. The germline V gene has CDR1 MDHEN and CDR2 SYDVKM. The CDR3 nucleotides read TGTGCCAGCACCGTCCTAGGGGGATCCTACAATGAGCAGTTCTTC. It yields the protein CASTVLGGSYNEQFF. Full variable domain (rest looked up from reference TRBV28 and TRBJ2-1): DVKVTQSSRYLVKRTGEKVFLECVQDMDHENMFWYRQDPGLGLRLIYFSYDVKMKEKGDIPEGYSVSREKKERFSLILESASTNQTSMYLCASTVLGGSYNEQFFGPGTRLTVL.

This clone was picked up a small number of times. CDR3 nucleotide sequence: TGTGCCAGCAGTGGACTAGTGGACACCGGGGAGCTGTTTTTT. The encoded protein is CASSGLVDTGELFF. The V call is TRBV6-1, the J call TRBJ2-2, with a possible D match to TRBD2 (6 bases). The CDR3 extends over 14 amino acids. V shed 4 bases and J shed 3 bases, with 9 bases lying between them. Per the germline V gene, CDR1 is MNHNS and CDR2 is SASEGT.

The CDR3 protein is CASSPRAGVGETQYF. CDR3 nucleotide sequence: TGTGCCAGCAGTCCGAGAGCGGGAGTCGGGGAGACCCAGTACTTC. The J gene is TRBJ2-5, the V gene TRBV27, with 8 bases lining up with TRBD2. Germline assignment: CDR1 MNHEY and CDR2 SMNVEV (reference sequence). V shed 5 bases, J shed 5 bases, and the junction held 10 bases outside the gene matches. The CDR3 covers 15 residues.

The J gene is TRBJ2-2, the V gene TRBV2, with a weak D call TRBD2 (5 bases). V dropped 3 bases and J dropped 5 bases, with 13 bases sitting between them. The CDR3 is made up of 15 amino acids. Germline CDR1 and CDR2: SNHLY and FYNNEI. Here the CDR3 reads CASSDGGSATGELFF. The CDR3 bases are TGTGCCAGCAGTGATGGAGGTTCCGCAACCGGGGAGCTGTTTTTT.

V usage is TRBV7-9 and J usage is TRBJ2-1; 13 positions agree with TRBD2. The trim removed 0 bases at V and 10 bases at J, leaving 3 bases unmatched. The CDR3 covers 15 residues. Germline V gene lookup returns CDR1 SEHNR and CDR2 FQNEAQ (reference sequence). Here the CDR3 reads CASSLAGLAGLEQFF. CDR3 nucleotides: TGTGCCAGCAGCTTAGCGGGACTAGCGGGACTCGAGCAGTTCTTC.

The chain recombines TRBV30 with TRBJ2-2; D is undetermined. In germline, CDR1 is GTSNPN, CDR2 SVGIG (reference sequence). The CDR3 sequence is 14 residues long. Trimming shortened V by 0 bases and J by 0 bases, and 5 bases separated the two germline ends. In DNA form, the CDR3 reads TGTGCCTGGAGTGTTTTAACGAACACCGGGGAGCTGTTTTTT. Translating it yields CAWSVLTNTGELFF.

The chain employs TRBV28 and TRBJ1-1, with 7 positions matching TRBD1. Losses at the gene ends were 10 bases for V and 5 bases for J; bases not matched to a gene: 13. This CDR3 is 14 amino acids long. CDR1 and CDR2 from the germline V gene are MDHEN and SYDVKM. The CDR3, as DNA: TGTGCCACCCAGAGGAGGGGGCAGGGAACTGAAGCTTTCTTT. This translates into CATQRRGQGTEAFF.

J is TRBJ1-5 and V is TRBV7-9, with D possibly matching TRBD1 (6 bases). V gave up 5 bases and J gave up 5 bases, with 7 bases separating them. The length of the CDR3 is 12 residues. Germline values: CDR1 SEHNR, CDR2 FQNEAQ (reference sequence). CDR3 protein: CASSPGDQPQHF. CDR3 nucleotide sequence: TGTGCCAGCAGCCCAGGGGATCAGCCCCAGCATTTT.

V and J are TRBV9 and TRBJ1-1, with 8 positions matching TRBD1. Unmatched junction bases numbered 2, after V lost 0 bases and J lost 1 base. Germline V CDR1 and CDR2: SGDLS, YYNGEE. The CDR3 is 15 amino acids. For the CDR3, the DNA is TGTGCCAGCAGCGTAGGGGGGACAGGGAACACTGAAGCTTTCTTT. Translating gives CASSVGGTGNTEAFF.

V usage is TRBV19 and J usage is TRBJ2-2; 11 bases align to TRBD1. The CDR3 covers 14 residues. V lost 8 bases, J lost 6 bases, and 5 bases stayed unmatched. Germline V CDR1 and CDR2: LNHDA, SQIVND (reference sequence). The CDR3 sequence: CASLPGQGAGELFF. The CDR3, as DNA: TGTGCCAGTTTACCGGGACAGGGGGCCGGGGAGCTGTTTTTT.

This clone appeared a few times. V and J are TRBV19 and TRBJ1-1; D gene unclear. This CDR3 spans 16 amino acids. The V gene's germline CDR1 is LNHDA and CDR2 SQIVND (reference sequence). V lost 8 bases and J lost 4, with 23 bases in between. The CDR3 is CASAFGGRRAGTEAFF. The CDR3 DNA reads TGTGCCAGTGCCTTCGGAGGAAGACGGGCGGGCACTGAAGCTTTCTTT.

This clone was counted between two and nine times. V and J are TRBV28 and TRBJ2-3, with 11 bases aligning to TRBD2. CDR1 MDHEN and CDR2 SYDVKM come from the germline V gene. This CDR3 contains 17 residues. V lost 5 bases and J lost 4; bases outside the gene matches: 11. The CDR3 DNA reads as TGTGCCAGCAGTCTGGGACTAGCGGCCCACCGGTCAGATACGCAGTATTTT. Its translation is CASSLGLAAHRSDTQYF.